The sequence of this TCR beta chain was determined in a study of cytomegalovirus exposure and HLA in healthy donors. This cohort consisted of healthy bone marrow donors. The PCR contained 60 Vbeta and 13 Jbeta primers. The repertoire was sequenced with immunoSEQ multiplex PCR; TCRdb's copy has only in-frame clones and lacks some. This table holds some 130,000 clones, roughly 79% found once. Germline V gives CDR1 MNHEY, CDR2 SVGAGI. This CDR3 has 15 amino acids. The receptor was derived from a boy aged 2 to 10 in good health and CMV-seronegative. The sequenced material came from PBMCs. The gene calls are TRBV6-5 and TRBJ2-5, with TRBD1 identical over 8 bases. The J call is uncertain, as TRBJ2-7 better fits the DNA end. The CDR3 DNA reads TGTGCCAGCAGTCCCCAGGGACAGGCAACCTACGAGCAGTACTTC. It specifies CASSPQGQATYEQYF.